The 9 T cell receptor beta chains below were found in one sample sequenced in a study of identical twins. TCRdb recomputed calls from the 5' RACE reads with MiXCR, one row per CDR3 protein. Of 410,000 or so distinct CDR3 sequences detected, roughly 18% appear once; the ten largest clones hold 9% to 15%. Sequencing input: naive T cells sorted from blood. These TCRs come from a man in his fifties or sixties in good health.

This clonotype was detected a few times. The genes are TRBV5-1 and TRBJ2-7; 7 nucleotides agree with TRBD1. CDR3 length equals 15 residues. CDR1 SGHRS and CDR2 YFSETQ come from the germline V gene. V dropped 4 bases and J dropped 2; count of bases not matched to a gene: 9. DNA of the CDR3: TGCGCCAGCAGCCCCAGACAGGGCGTCCCCTACGAGCAGTACTTC. This translates into CASSPRQGVPYEQYF.

In its sample, this clonotype was seen a few times. J is TRBJ2-7 and V is TRBV12-3 or TRBV12-4; D gene uncertain. Trimming took off 0 bases at V and 0 bases at J, with 9 bases between the two ends. There are 15 residues in the CDR3. The CDR3 loop is CASSLALSFSYEQYF. In nucleotides, the CDR3 is TGTGCCAGCAGTTTAGCGCTCAGTTTCTCCTACGAGCAGTACTTC.

This clonotype has only a few counts. The chain links TRBV18 to TRBJ1-2; TRBD1 aligns across 7 bases. V shed 4 bases, J shed 5 bases, and the junction held 4 bases outside the gene matches. This CDR3 comprises 13 residues. The germline gives CDR1 KGHSH, CDR2 LQKENI. The CDR3 region has the DNA TGTGCCAGCTCACAACCGGGACAGTATGGCTACACCTTC. Translated, it gives CASSQPGQYGYTF.

The chain has TRBV7-9 and TRBJ2-1, with D perhaps TRBD1 or TRBD2 (5 bases each). The length of the CDR3 is 17 residues. Per germline, CDR1 SEHNR and CDR2 FQNEAQ (reference sequence). V lost 5 bases to trimming and J lost 9 bases, with 26 bases between them. The CDR3 spells CASSPTGISWGDSEQFF. The CDR3 bases are TGTGCCAGCAGCCCGACGGGGATCAGTTGGGGAGACAGTGAGCAGTTCTTC.

This clonotype was counted ten times or more. V usage is TRBV12-3 or TRBV12-4 and J usage is TRBJ1-6; 7 bases are a match to TRBD1. Germline trimming cut 8 bases from V and 9 bases from J; bases unmatched to any gene: 13. The CDR3 runs 15 residues. The CDR3, as DNA: TGTGCCAGCGGGAAGAGTAGACAGGGTATTTCACCCCTCCACTTT. It yields the protein CASGKSRQGISPLHF.

This clonotype was seen at least ten times. This sequence joins TRBV4-1 and TRBJ1-2; D gene uncertain. Germline values: CDR1 MGHRA, CDR2 YSYEKL. The V end lost 0 bases, the J end lost 8 bases, and 19 bases lay between the germline ends. CDR3 length: 16 residues. In nucleotides, the CDR3 is TGCGCCAGCAGCCAAGATATAGGCCTGGGCGATGGAGGCTACACCTTC. This encodes CASSQDIGLGDGGYTF.

The chain carries TRBV1 and TRBJ1-1. TRBV1 is flagged as a pseudogene. The CDR3 totals 11 residues. CDR3 in DNA: TGCACCAGCAGCCAAGCGGGGAAAGCTTTCTTT. It yields the protein CTSSQAGKAFF.

This clonotype was seen a few times. V gene TRBV6-5 combines with J gene TRBJ2-5, with D perhaps matching TRBD1 (5 bases). This CDR3 comprises 15 residues. CDR1 MNHEY and CDR2 SVGAGI come from the germline V gene. V gave up 2 bases and J gave up 5 bases, with 15 bases separating them. The CDR3 DNA follows: TGTGCCAGCAGTTACCAGGGCAGGCGGACGGAGACCCAGTACTTC. This gives the protein CASSYQGRRTETQYF.

This clonotype turned up a few times. This sequence joins TRBV20-1 and TRBJ2-7, with TRBD1 identical over 9 bases. V trimming: 2 bases; J trimming: 4 bases; junction bases outside the gene matches: 9. This CDR3 contains 15 residues. The germline V gene encodes CDR1 DFQATT and CDR2 SNEGSKA (reference sequence). CDR3 nucleotides: TGCAGTGCTAGAAAGAGCGGGACAGGGTTTTACGAGCAGTACTTC. The encoded protein is CSARKSGTGFYEQYF.